This entry concerns a single TCR beta chain. This sample is drawn from a study of blood T cell repertoires in COVID-19. Some clones are missing from TCRdb's copy, which holds only in-frame ones; the method was immunoSEQ multiplex PCR. The sample lists roughly 140,000 clones; 80% were seen once. The germline gives CDR1 MGHRA, CDR2 YSYEKL. The CDR3 loop spans 16 amino acids. J gave up 4 bases and V 4 bases, and 5 bases lay outside the gene matches. The genes are TRBV4-1 and TRBJ2-1; 12 bases fit TRBD2. The receptor was derived from a man between 65 and 80 years old who had recovered from COVID-19. Sequenced: peripheral blood. Here the CDR3 DNA reads TGCGCCAGCAGCCTAACCGGACTAGCGGGGTACAATGAGCAGTTCTTC. Translating gives CASSLTGLAGYNEQFF.